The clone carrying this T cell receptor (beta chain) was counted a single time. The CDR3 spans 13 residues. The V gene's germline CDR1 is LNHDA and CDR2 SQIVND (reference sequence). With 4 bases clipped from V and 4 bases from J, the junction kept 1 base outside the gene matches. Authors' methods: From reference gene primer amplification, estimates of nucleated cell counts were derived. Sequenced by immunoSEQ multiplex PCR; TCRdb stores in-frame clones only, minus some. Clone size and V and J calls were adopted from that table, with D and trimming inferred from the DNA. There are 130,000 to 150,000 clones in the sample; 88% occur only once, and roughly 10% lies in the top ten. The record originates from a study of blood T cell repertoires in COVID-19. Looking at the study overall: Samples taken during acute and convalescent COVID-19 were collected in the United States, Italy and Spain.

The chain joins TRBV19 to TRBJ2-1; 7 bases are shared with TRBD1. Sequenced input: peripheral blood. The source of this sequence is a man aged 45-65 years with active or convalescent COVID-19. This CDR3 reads CASSKGQYNEQFF. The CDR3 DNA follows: TGTGCCAGTAGTAAGGGACAGTACAATGAGCAGTTCTTC.